This TCR beta chain was obtained from a study of cytomegalovirus exposure and HLA in healthy donors. Between the trimmed V and J ends, which lost 5 bases and 0 bases, there was a span of 14 bases. The germline CDR1 and CDR2 sequences are MDHEN and SYDVKM. The CDR3 loop spans 16 amino acids. This clone was counted a single time. Its antigen is not identified. Study results and limitations: Researchers reported in a later analysis that a missense DCLRE1C variant was tied to TCR beta V- and J-gene trimming. The authors assumed roughly uniform sequencing depth across donors for presence/absence analyses. Cytomegalovirus association was listed for about 170 TCR beta chains.

The PCR employed 60 Vbeta primers together with 13 Jbeta primers. The assay was immunoSEQ multiplex PCR, and TCRdb's table has in-frame clones only and misses some. The sample includes about 89,000 clones, around 80% seen only once; the top ten take approximately 2.6%. Sequenced input: PBMCs. The sequence was obtained from a man aged 25 to 40 in good health and CMV-seronegative. J is TRBJ1-5 and V is TRBV28; D is uncertain. CDR3 in DNA: TGTGCCAGCAGTAGGACTCAGTTTAATAGCAATCAGCCCCAGCATTTT. As protein: CASSRTQFNSNQPQHF.